The 15 T cell receptor beta chains listed next were all sequenced from one sample in a study of blood T cell repertoires in COVID-19. The data were produced by immunoSEQ multiplex PCR, yet TCRdb's version contains in-frame clones alone and is incomplete. The table shows about 60,000 clones, with approximately 83% occurring only once. Sequenced material: peripheral blood. These TCRs come from a man between 25 and 39 years old with COVID-19, enrolled during active disease.

The chain recombines TRBV28 with TRBJ2-1; the D gene is possibly TRBD1 (6 bases). V lost 4 bases to trimming and J lost 4 bases, with 17 bases between them. Germline CDR1 reads MDHEN; CDR2 reads SYDVKM. This CDR3 is built from 16 residues. Here the CDR3 reads CASSSLSTGLYNEQFF. The CDR3 nucleotides read TGTGCCAGCAGTTCACTATCAACAGGGCTTTACAATGAGCAGTTCTTC. Variable domain in full (rest from reference TRBV28 and TRBJ2-1): DVKVTQSSRYLVKRTGEKVFLECVQDMDHENMFWYRQDPGLGLRLIYFSYDVKMKEKGDIPEGYSVSREKKERFSLILESASTNQTSMYLCASSSLSTGLYNEQFFGPGTRLTVL.

This clone was recorded only once. V and J are TRBV7-8 and TRBJ2-7; a weak D match, TRBD1 (6 bases). V was clipped by 4 bases and J by 4 bases, with 17 bases between them. This CDR3 region has 15 residues. CDR1 SGHVS and CDR2 FQNEAQ come from the germline V gene. The CDR3 DNA sequence: TGTGCCAGCAGCTCGACTTTGGACAGTGTATACGAGCAGTACTTC. Its translation is CASSSTLDSVYEQYF. Combining the CDR3 with reference TRBV7-8 and TRBJ2-7 gives the whole variable domain GAGVSQSPRYKVAKRGQDVALRCDPISGHVSLFWYQQALGQGPEFLTYFQNEAQLDKSGLPSDRFFAERPEGSVSTLKIQRTQQEDSAVYLCASSSTLDSVYEQYFGPGTRLTVT.

The J gene is TRBJ1-1, the V gene TRBV7-9; TRBD1 matches 12 bases. The CDR3 sequence is 16 residues long. J lost 3 bases, V lost 5 bases, and 7 bases had no gene match. Germline CDR1 is SEHNR and CDR2 is FQNEAQ (reference sequence). CDR3 DNA: TGTGCCAGCAGCCCCACGGGACAGGGGGCCGACACTGAAGCTTTCTTT. This codes for CASSPTGQGADTEAFF.

The V and J genes are TRBV7-9 and TRBJ2-1; 7 nucleotides line up with TRBD1. CDR1 SEHNR and CDR2 FQNEAQ come from the germline V gene (reference sequence). This CDR3 comprises 14 residues. The V and J ends lost 5 bases and 6 bases, in that order; junction bases with no gene match: 7. The CDR3 DNA follows: TGTGCCAGCAGCCCTGGAAACAGGGGCAATGAGCAGTTCTTC. Protein sequence: CASSPGNRGNEQFF. Drawing the rest from reference TRBV7-9 and TRBJ2-1, the complete variable domain is DTGVSQNPRHKITKRGQNVTFRCDPISEHNRLYWYRQTLGQGPEFLTYFQNEAQLEKSRLLSDRFSAERPKGSFSTLEIQRTEQGDSAMYLCASSPGNRGNEQFFGPGTRLTVL.

V is TRBV7-9 and J is TRBJ2-2; 10 bases align to TRBD2. The germline gives CDR1 SEHNR, CDR2 FQNEAQ (reference sequence). With 7 bases clipped from V and 0 bases from J, the junction kept 11 bases outside the gene matches. The CDR3 runs 18 residues. CDR3 in amino acids: CASTPGGLALANTGELFF. DNA for the CDR3: TGTGCCAGCACCCCTGGGGGACTAGCGTTGGCGAACACCGGGGAGCTGTTTTTT. The full variable domain, rest sourced from reference TRBV7-9 and TRBJ2-2, is DTGVSQNPRHKITKRGQNVTFRCDPISEHNRLYWYRQTLGQGPEFLTYFQNEAQLEKSRLLSDRFSAERPKGSFSTLEIQRTEQGDSAMYLCASTPGGLALANTGELFFGEGSRLTVL.

The chain recombines TRBV28 with TRBJ1-3, with a weak D call TRBD1 (5 bases). The CDR3 consists of 14 residues. V was shortened by 5 bases and J by 5 bases, with 13 bases between the two germline ends. Germline CDR1 and CDR2: MDHEN and SYDVKM. The CDR3 sequence: CASSPGGSRNTIYF. The CDR3 bases are TGTGCCAGCAGTCCGGGGGGGTCTAGAAACACCATATATTTT.

Only one count was recorded for this clone. The J gene is TRBJ2-5, the V gene TRBV2; D might be TRBD2 (6 bases). Germline CDR1 reads SNHLY; CDR2 reads FYNNEI. The CDR3 spans 13 residues. Trimming cost V 7 bases and J 3 bases, with 12 bases left between them. CDR3 DNA sequence: TGTGCCAGCAACCGTAGCGGAAAAGAGACCCAGTACTTC. Its translation is CASNRSGKETQYF.

The chain couples TRBV6-5 to TRBJ1-2; D is ambiguous. CDR1 and CDR2 (germline): MNHEY, SVGAGI. V shed 6 bases and J shed 8 bases, with 19 bases lying between them. This CDR3 contains 14 residues. The CDR3 spells CASRSRPLEGGYTF. DNA for the CDR3: TGTGCCAGCAGGTCCAGGCCGCTCGAGGGAGGCTACACCTTC.

The chain has TRBV5-4 and TRBJ1-3, with D unresolved. The V end lost 4 bases, the J end lost 0 bases, and 8 bases lay between the germline ends. From germline, CDR1 is SGHNT and CDR2 YYREEE (reference sequence). The CDR3 has 14 amino acids. CDR3 residues: CASSQGSSGNTIYF. The CDR3 DNA sequence: TGTGCCAGCAGCCAAGGGAGCTCTGGAAACACCATATATTTT.

The chain combines TRBV4-2 with TRBJ1-2; D not certain. Trimming took off 0 bases at V and 4 bases at J, with 12 bases between the two ends. Germline V gene lookup returns CDR1 LGHNA and CDR2 YNFKEQ. The CDR3 sequence is 15 residues long. The CDR3 DNA reads as TGTGCCAGCAGCCAAGACGGCTCAGGCAGCTATGGCTACACCTTC. Protein product: CASSQDGSGSYGYTF.

This clone was detected a few times. Here the CDR3 reads CASSRELGTSGANVLTF. In nucleotides, the CDR3 is TGTGCCAGCAGCCGAGAGCTCGGGACTTCTGGGGCCAACGTCCTGACTTTC. The chain links TRBV4-2 to TRBJ2-6, with D perhaps matching TRBD2 (6 bases). V dropped 4 bases and J dropped 1 base, with 14 bases sitting between them. This CDR3 comprises 17 residues. CDR1 is LGHNA and CDR2 is YNFKEQ in the germline V gene.

The gene calls are TRBV7-3 and TRBJ2-7; weak D call: TRBD2 (6 bases). CDR1 is SGHTA, CDR2 FQGTGA, per germline. This CDR3 is 20 amino acids long. The ends were cut back, 2 bases at V and 0 bases at J, with 26 bases in the middle. CDR3 sequence: CASSLGRGCSGRGSSYEQYF. The CDR3 nucleotides are TGTGCCAGCAGCTTAGGGCGTGGGTGTTCAGGGCGGGGAAGCTCCTACGAGCAGTACTTC.

V usage is TRBV6-5 and J usage is TRBJ2-7; D is perhaps TRBD2 (6 bases). From germline, CDR1 is MNHEY and CDR2 SVGAGI. This CDR3 spans 14 amino acids. The V end was cut by 5 bases, the J end by 3 bases, with 14 bases between. DNA for the CDR3: TGTGCCAGCAGTCCTACGGGGGAAATCTACGAGCAGTACTTC. Amino acids: CASSPTGEIYEQYF.

The rearrangement uses TRBV6-1 and TRBJ1-6; possible D gene TRBD1, 5 bases. Trimming removed 2 bases from V and 6 bases from J, with 14 bases in between. The CDR3 spans 16 residues. Per germline, CDR1 MNHNS and CDR2 SASEGT. CDR3 bases: TGTGCCAGCAGTGAAACCGCAGGGATTTCTAATTCACCCCTCCACTTT. Residues: CASSETAGISNSPLHF.

This chain links TRBV18 with TRBJ1-5, with 10 bases aligning to TRBD1. The J segment lost 10 bases and the V segment lost 3 bases, leaving 12 bases of the junction unmatched. Germline lookup yields CDR1 KGHSH and CDR2 LQKENI. CDR3 length: 16 residues. The CDR3 here is CASSPTGGLSMEPQHF. CDR3 coding DNA: TGTGCCAGCTCACCGACAGGGGGCCTTAGTATGGAACCCCAGCATTTT.